The rows below give T cell receptor beta chains drawn from one sample of a study of blood T cell repertoires in COVID-19. Profiled with immunoSEQ multiplex PCR; TCRdb holds only in-frame clones, not every one. Of over 150,000 clones in the sample, roughly 84% were seen once. The sequencing sample was made of peripheral blood. These receptors all come from a man aged 45 to 65 with active or convalescent COVID-19. Each CDR3 is given with its conserved first and last residue. The D gene is left open where the match is weak. Rows give clone size only sometimes, using once, few, many, or a class for an expanded clone.

clone size: .; V gene: TRBV2; D gene: TRBD2; J gene: TRBJ2-2; CDR3 DNA: TGTGCCAGCAGTAAAGGACTAGCGGGAGGGGTCGGGGAGCTGTTTTTT; CDR3 protein: CASSKGLAGGVGELFF
clone size: once; V gene: TRBV5-5; D gene: TRBD2; J gene: TRBJ2-5; CDR3 DNA: TGTGCCAGCAGCTCTACTCGGTGGACTAGCGGGGCCGAAGGGGCCCAGTACTTC; CDR3 protein: CASSSTRWTSGAEGAQYF
clone size: .; V gene: TRBV18; D gene: TRBD1; J gene: TRBJ2-7; CDR3 DNA: TGTGCCAGCTCCCCCAAGGACAGGGGGGACGAGCAGTACTTC; CDR3 protein: CASSPKDRGDEQYF
clone size: .; V gene: TRBV11-1; D gene: .; J gene: TRBJ1-2; CDR3 DNA: TGTGCCAGCAGCACCCCCACAGGCCCGCGAGATGGCTACACCTTC; CDR3 protein: CASSTPTGPRDGYTF
clone size: .; V gene: TRBV28; D gene: .; J gene: TRBJ1-2; CDR3 DNA: TGTGCCAGCAGTTTATACGGGGAGAACTATGGCTACACCTTC; CDR3 protein: CASSLYGENYGYTF
clone size: .; V gene: TRBV5-1; D gene: .; J gene: TRBJ2-7; CDR3 DNA: TGCGCCAGCAGCTTTCAACAGGCCTACGAGCAGTACTTC; CDR3 protein: CASSFQQAYEQYF
clone size: .; V gene: TRBV9; D gene: .; J gene: TRBJ2-3; CDR3 DNA: TGTGCCAGCAGCGCGCCGGGGGGCACTAGCACAGATACGCAGTATTTT; CDR3 protein: CASSAPGGTSTDTQYF
clone size: .; V gene: TRBV27; D gene: .; J gene: TRBJ2-2; CDR3 DNA: TGTGCCAGCAGCCCACGGGTCGCCGGTCCCGGGGAGCTGTTTTTT; CDR3 protein: CASSPRVAGPGELFF
clone size: once; V gene: TRBV6-6; D gene: .; J gene: TRBJ1-2; CDR3 DNA: TGTGCCAGCAGTCCCCCTCGGCAGGGGTATGGCTACACCTTC; CDR3 protein: CASSPPRQGYGYTF
clone size: once; V gene: TRBV6-6; D gene: .; J gene: TRBJ1-1; CDR3 DNA: TGTGCCACCCGCCGGGAGAACACTGAAGCTTTCTTT; CDR3 protein: CATRRENTEAFF
clone size: .; V gene: TRBV12-5; D gene: .; J gene: TRBJ1-1; CDR3 DNA: TGTGCTAGTGGTTTGGACGGGACATTCGGGTGGGCTTTCTTT; CDR3 protein: CASGLDGTFGWAFF
clone size: .; V gene: TRBV4-3; D gene: TRBD1; J gene: TRBJ1-6; CDR3 DNA: TGCGCCAGCAGCCAAGATGGAGGGGGCAATTCACCCCTCCACTTT; CDR3 protein: CASSQDGGGNSPLHF
clone size: few; V gene: TRBV4-1; D gene: TRBD2; J gene: TRBJ2-7; CDR3 DNA: TGCGCCAGCAGCCATCAGGGACTAGCGGTCTCCTACGAGCAGTACTTC; CDR3 protein: CASSHQGLAVSYEQYF
clone size: .; V gene: TRBV2; D gene: TRBD1; J gene: TRBJ1-4; CDR3 DNA: TGTGCCAGCAGGCCGGGACAGAACAATGAAAAACTGTTTTTT; CDR3 protein: CASRPGQNNEKLFF
clone size: .; V gene: TRBV6-5; D gene: .; J gene: TRBJ2-7; CDR3 DNA: TGTGCCAGCAGTTCCGTTAGGGGCTACGAGCAGTACTTC; CDR3 protein: CASSSVRGYEQYF
clone size: few; V gene: TRBV18; D gene: TRBD1; J gene: TRBJ2-6; CDR3 DNA: TGTGCCAGCTCACCACAGGGAGTAGACAGGGTACTAGGAGCCAACGTCCTGACTTTC; CDR3 protein: CASSPQGVDRVLGANVLTF
clone size: .; V gene: TRBV12-3/TRBV12-4; D gene: TRBD1; J gene: TRBJ1-5; CDR3 DNA: TGTGCCAGCAGTTTTGGACAGGGTAAGCCCCAGCATTTT; CDR3 protein: CASSFGQGKPQHF
clone size: once; V gene: TRBV19; D gene: TRBD1; J gene: TRBJ1-6; CDR3 DNA: TGTGCCAGTAGGTTACGGGCTGGACAGGACAACTATAATTCACCCCTCCACTTT; CDR3 protein: CASRLRAGQDNYNSPLHF
clone size: once; V gene: TRBV24-1; D gene: .; J gene: TRBJ1-2; CDR3 DNA: TGTGCCACCAGAAAAGGAGCTTTGGATGGCTACACCTTC; CDR3 protein: CATRKGALDGYTF
clone size: .; V gene: TRBV7-3; D gene: TRBD2; J gene: TRBJ2-3; CDR3 DNA: TGTGCCAGCAGCTCTGGACTAGCGGGGGCCTTAGATACGCAGTATTTT; CDR3 protein: CASSSGLAGALDTQYF
clone size: .; V gene: TRBV14; D gene: .; J gene: TRBJ2-7; CDR3 DNA: TGTGCCAGCAGCCAAGATCGGACTGTGTACGAGCAGTACTTC; CDR3 protein: CASSQDRTVYEQYF
clone size: .; V gene: TRBV7-9; D gene: .; J gene: TRBJ1-1; CDR3 DNA: TGTGCCAGCAGCCCGGGGGATCAGGAGGTTGAAGCTTTCTTT; CDR3 protein: CASSPGDQEVEAFF
clone size: .; V gene: TRBV11-2; D gene: .; J gene: TRBJ1-1; CDR3 DNA: TGTGCCAGCAGCTTCGGGAACCAGGGGGAAGCTTTCTTT; CDR3 protein: CASSFGNQGEAFF
clone size: .; V gene: TRBV7-3; D gene: TRBD2; J gene: TRBJ2-3; CDR3 DNA: TGTGCCAGCAGCTTGGGACTAGCGGGAGGGCCTGGAGATACGCAGTATTTT; CDR3 protein: CASSLGLAGGPGDTQYF
clone size: .; V gene: TRBV27; D gene: .; J gene: TRBJ1-6; CDR3 DNA: TGTGCCAGCAGTTCAGGGATTGATTCACCCCTCCACTTT; CDR3 protein: CASSSGIDSPLHF
clone size: .; V gene: TRBV5-8; D gene: .; J gene: TRBJ2-5; CDR3 DNA: TGTGCCAGCAGCTTGGGCTCAACAGGGTTTGAAGAGACCCAGTACTTC; CDR3 protein: CASSLGSTGFEETQYF
clone size: .; V gene: TRBV7-7; D gene: .; J gene: TRBJ2-5; CDR3 DNA: TGTGCTAGCAGCCCTCCGGCCAGGGTGGAGACCCAGTACTTC; CDR3 protein: CASSPPARVETQYF
clone size: .; V gene: TRBV11-1; D gene: .; J gene: TRBJ1-6; CDR3 DNA: TGTGCCAGCAGCTTCCGGACGGCCACGAGGGCTTCACCCCTCCACTTT; CDR3 protein: CASSFRTATRASPLHF
clone size: .; V gene: TRBV7-6; D gene: TRBD1; J gene: TRBJ1-5; CDR3 DNA: TGTGCCAGCAGCTTTGGGGACAGGGGCAATCAGCCCCAGCATTTT; CDR3 protein: CASSFGDRGNQPQHF
clone size: .; V gene: TRBV19; D gene: .; J gene: TRBJ2-2; CDR3 DNA: TGTGCCAGTAGTATAGTGGCAGGTAGCACCGGGGAGCTGTTTTTT; CDR3 protein: CASSIVAGSTGELFF
clone size: .; V gene: TRBV7-2; D gene: .; J gene: TRBJ2-7; CDR3 DNA: TGTGCCAGCAGCTTGCGCTACGAGCAGTACTTC; CDR3 protein: CASSLRYEQYF
clone size: .; V gene: TRBV4-1; D gene: .; J gene: TRBJ2-7; CDR3 DNA: TGCGCCAGCAGCTCACAGACAGGTCGTACCTACGAGCAGTACTTC; CDR3 protein: CASSSQTGRTYEQYF
clone size: .; V gene: TRBV5-4; D gene: TRBD2; J gene: TRBJ2-2; CDR3 DNA: TGTGCCAGCACCACCGGACGGGGGGGATTCACCGGGGAGCTGTTTTTT; CDR3 protein: CASTTGRGGFTGELFF
clone size: once; V gene: TRBV12-3/TRBV12-4; D gene: .; J gene: TRBJ2-3; CDR3 DNA: TGTGCCAGCCGGTCTATAAGCACAGATACGCAGTATTTT; CDR3 protein: CASRSISTDTQYF
clone size: .; V gene: TRBV19; D gene: TRBD1; J gene: TRBJ1-4; CDR3 DNA: TGTGCCAGTAGTACCCGGGACAGGGGTGGCCTTAATGAAAAACTGTTTTTT; CDR3 protein: CASSTRDRGGLNEKLFF
clone size: .; V gene: TRBV27; D gene: .; J gene: TRBJ2-3; CDR3 DNA: TGTGCCAGCAGTTCCCATCCGGGACTTGCCAGAACGCAGTATTTT; CDR3 protein: CASSSHPGLARTQYF
clone size: few; V gene: TRBV11-3; D gene: TRBD1; J gene: TRBJ1-1; CDR3 DNA: TGTGCCAGCAGCTGGGGGACAGGGCGGAAAACTGAAGCTTTCTTT; CDR3 protein: CASSWGTGRKTEAFF
clone size: .; V gene: TRBV4-2; D gene: .; J gene: TRBJ2-2; CDR3 DNA: TGTGCCAGCAGCCGGGAGCTAACTACCGGGGAGCTGTTTTTT; CDR3 protein: CASSRELTTGELFF
clone size: .; V gene: TRBV5-8; D gene: TRBD1; J gene: TRBJ1-2; CDR3 DNA: TGTGCCAGCAGCGAGGGACAGAACTATGGCTACACCTTC; CDR3 protein: CASSEGQNYGYTF
clone size: .; V gene: TRBV7-2; D gene: .; J gene: TRBJ2-7; CDR3 DNA: TGTGCCAGCAGCTTAGGGGCTGTCGGCTACGAGCAGTACTTC; CDR3 protein: CASSLGAVGYEQYF
clone size: .; V gene: TRBV24-1; D gene: TRBD2; J gene: TRBJ2-1; CDR3 DNA: TGTGCCACCAGTGACCTTTCGGGGCGGGAGGACCTACAATTCTTC; CDR3 protein: CATSDLSGREDLQFF
clone size: .; V gene: TRBV4-3; D gene: .; J gene: TRBJ1-2; CDR3 DNA: TGCGCCAGCAGCCAAGAAAGGACAAGAAACTATGGCTACACCTTC; CDR3 protein: CASSQERTRNYGYTF
clone size: .; V gene: TRBV7-3; D gene: .; J gene: TRBJ2-1; CDR3 DNA: TGTGCCAGCAGCTTACCGTACAATGAGCAGTTCTTC; CDR3 protein: CASSLPYNEQFF
clone size: .; V gene: TRBV6-8; D gene: TRBD2; J gene: TRBJ2-3; CDR3 DNA: TGTGCCAGCATGGGACCGGGACTAGCGGGAGGGCCCGAAGCAGATACGCAGTATTTT; CDR3 protein: CASMGPGLAGGPEADTQYF
clone size: once; V gene: TRBV6-5; D gene: .; J gene: TRBJ1-2; CDR3 DNA: TGTGCCAGCAGTCAGGGCCCAGAGGGCTACACCTTC; CDR3 protein: CASSQGPEGYTF
clone size: .; V gene: TRBV6-5; D gene: .; J gene: TRBJ2-3; CDR3 DNA: TGTGCCAGCAGCATCCGTGGGGAGACGCAGTATTTT; CDR3 protein: CASSIRGETQYF
clone size: .; V gene: TRBV14; D gene: .; J gene: TRBJ2-1; CDR3 DNA: TGTGCCAGCAGCCAAGATCTTGCGGGGAGCTCCTACAATGAGCAGTTCTTC; CDR3 protein: CASSQDLAGSSYNEQFF
clone size: once; V gene: TRBV21-1; D gene: .; J gene: TRBJ1-6; CDR3 DNA: TGTGCCAGCAGCTTAACCGGGACAGGGCGAAATTCACCCCTCCACTTT; CDR3 protein: CASSLTGTGRNSPLHF
clone size: .; V gene: TRBV6-6; D gene: .; J gene: TRBJ1-1; CDR3 DNA: TGTGCCAGCAGCTACTCGGGAGGGAACACTGAAGCTTTCTTT; CDR3 protein: CASSYSGGNTEAFF
clone size: once; V gene: TRBV7-9; D gene: .; J gene: TRBJ1-6; CDR3 DNA: TGTGCCAGCAGCTTAGCGGAGGGCGCCGGTTCACCCCTCCACTTT; CDR3 protein: CASSLAEGAGSPLHF
clone size: .; V gene: TRBV11-2; D gene: .; J gene: TRBJ1-3; CDR3 DNA: TGTGCCAGCAGCTTGGGCGACCCCAAGGCAGGAAACACCATATATTTT; CDR3 protein: CASSLGDPKAGNTIYF